Shown below are 13 T cell receptor beta chains from a single sample sequenced in a study of Graves' ophthalmopathy and Graves' hyperthyroidism. TCR beta CDR3 regions were amplified from RNA transcripts. RT-PCR was first run with HTBI primers, then multiplex PCR in a second round. TCRdb called the multiplex PCR reads again in MiXCR, with one record for every CDR3 protein. The sample consists of over 650,000 distinct CDR3 sequences, just over 40% of them appearing once. Sequenced input: peripheral blood. These receptors were taken from an adult man with Graves' ophthalmopathy.

This clonotype was counted many times. V is TRBV19 and J is TRBJ1-1; 8 nucleotides line up with TRBD1. The CDR3 is 15 amino acids. Trimming cost V 4 bases and J 1 base; bases outside gene matches: 5. Per the germline V gene, CDR1 is LNHDA and CDR2 is SQIVND (reference sequence). The CDR3 loop reads CASSTSQGANTEAFF. As DNA, the CDR3 is TGTGCCAGTAGTACCTCCCAGGGGGCGAACACTGAAGCTTTCTTT.

This clonotype was seen once. One end of the junction does not line up with germline, which may come from a read error. The chain combines TRBV10-3 with TRBJ2-7; a weak D match, TRBD2 (6 bases). The CDR3 loop spans 16 amino acids. Germline V gene sequence: CDR1 ENHRY, CDR2 SYGVKD. CDR3 sequence reads: CAIRGGKGSRSSEQYF. The DNA for the CDR3 is TGTGCCATCAGGGGCGGGAAGGGCTCGAGGTCCTCCGAGCAGTACTTC.

The rearrangement uses TRBV7-9 and TRBJ2-7; 9 positions agree with TRBD2. The J call may be in error: the DNA end matches TRBJ2-1 better. Germline assignment: CDR1 SEHNR and CDR2 FQNEAQ (reference sequence). The CDR3 runs 16 residues. CDR3 sequence (DNA): TGTGCCAGCAGGCTTTTTTTAGCGGGAGAAGGGAATGAGCAGTTCTTC. Amino acids: CASRLFLAGEGNEQFF.

This clonotype was counted at least ten times. J is TRBJ1-5 and V is TRBV2; tentative D call: TRBD1 (6 bases). V was cut by 3 bases and J by 6 bases, with 12 bases left in between. Germline CDR1 is SNHLY and CDR2 is FYNNEI. The CDR3 consists of 14 residues. This CDR3 reads CASSDREGGQPQHF. Written as DNA, the CDR3 is TGTGCCAGCAGTGACAGGGAGGGGGGTCAGCCCCAGCATTTT.

This clonotype has ten or more counts. CDR3: CASSQDAGGSSYEQYF. The CDR3 nucleotides are TGTGCCAGCAGCCAAGATGCGGGAGGGAGCTCCTACGAGCAGTACTTC. The chain is built from TRBV4-2 and TRBJ2-7, with 9 bases lining up with TRBD2. Trimming cost V 0 bases and J 0 bases; bases outside gene matches: 3. Germline CDR1 is LGHNA and CDR2 is YNFKEQ. This CDR3 comprises 16 residues.

The rearrangement joins TRBV29-1 to TRBJ2-3; D is ambiguous. With 4 bases removed from V and 4 bases from J, the gap between germline ends came to 6 bases. Germline CDR1 is SQVTM and CDR2 is ANQGSEA. The CDR3 length is 11 residues. The CDR3 region is CSVVRPDTQYF. Written as DNA, the CDR3 is TGCAGCGTTGTCCGCCCAGATACGCAGTATTTT.

The chain employs TRBV2 and TRBJ2-7; a possible D gene is TRBD1 (6 bases). CDR3 length equals 14 residues. In germline, CDR1 is SNHLY, CDR2 FYNNEI. V gave up 6 bases and J gave up 2 bases, with 14 bases separating them. CDR3 region: CASSGTDRTYEQYF. In DNA form, the CDR3 reads TGTGCCAGCAGCGGGACGGACAGAACCTACGAGCAGTACTTC.

The chain recombines TRBV29-1 with TRBJ2-5; 12 positions match TRBD1. Per the germline V gene, CDR1 is SQVTM and CDR2 is ANQGSEA. V was clipped by 5 bases and J by 9 bases; unmatched bases: 16. CDR3 length equals 16 residues. The DNA of the CDR3 is TGCAGCGTTTCCACTGGGGGACAGGGGGCAAATCAGCCCCAGTACTTC. It codes for CSVSTGGQGANQPQYF.

A word on this clonotype: The conserved phenylalanine or tryptophan normally closing the CDR3 is absent here, so this likely arose from a read error. The V call is TRBV7-9, the J call TRBJ2-7; D possibly corresponds to TRBD1 (6 bases). The CDR3 consists of 15 residues. V dropped 1 base and J dropped 6 bases, with 16 bases sitting between them. Germline V gene data show CDR1 as SEHNR and CDR2 as FQNEAQ (reference sequence). The CDR3 here is CASSLGRTEKGEQYC. CDR3 DNA: TGTGCCAGCAGCTTAGGCCGGACAGAGAAGGGCGAGCAGTACTGC.

Only one count was recorded for this clonotype. The rearrangement joins TRBV7-2 to TRBJ2-7, with 7 nucleotides matching TRBD1. The CDR3 is made up of 13 amino acids. Trimming at V came to 1 base and at J to 6 bases, leaving 3 bases not matched to a gene. Germline CDR1 and CDR2: SGHTA and FQGNSA. CDR3 protein: CASSLVRTGEQYF. The CDR3 DNA reads TGTGCCAGCAGCTTAGTTAGGACAGGCGAGCAGTACTTC.

The chain couples TRBV10-3 to TRBJ1-6, with 9 bases matching TRBD1. The CDR3 sequence is 16 residues long. V gave up 10 bases and J gave up 10 bases; unmatched junction bases: 17. The germline gives CDR1 ENHRY, CDR2 SYGVKD. For the CDR3, the DNA is TGTGCCAGCTCCCCGGGACAGGGCCTGATTCGGTCACCCCTCCACTTT. Protein: CASSPGQGLIRSPLHF.

This clonotype occurred many times. The DNA of the CDR3 is TGTGCCAGCAGCGTCTCTTCGGCGCATGGAAACACCATATATTTT. Encoded protein: CASSVSSAHGNTIYF. This rearrangement joins TRBV9 to TRBJ1-3; D ambiguous. This CDR3 has 15 residues. Germline CDR1 reads SGDLS; CDR2 reads YYNGEE. V was shortened by 2 bases and J by 3 bases, with 12 bases between the two germline ends.

This clonotype has at least ten counts. The J gene is TRBJ2-7, the V gene TRBV7-9, with a possible D match to TRBD2 (6 bases). The CDR3 runs to 13 residues. Per the germline V gene, CDR1 is SEHNR and CDR2 is FQNEAQ (reference sequence). The V gene lost 5 bases and the J gene lost 7 bases, with 15 bases spanning the gap. CDR3 amino acids: CASSTTSSYEQYF. The CDR3 DNA follows: TGTGCCAGCAGCACGACTAGTAGTTATGAGCAGTACTTC. The complete variable domain, with remaining parts taken from reference TRBV7-9 and TRBJ2-7, reads DTGVSQNPRHKITKRGQNVTFRCDPISEHNRLYWYRQTLGQGPEFLTYFQNEAQLEKSRLLSDRFSAERPKGSFSTLEIQRTEQGDSAMYLCASSTTSSYEQYFGPGTRLTVT.